The 18 T cell receptor beta chains presented below share a single source sample, sequenced in a study of cytomegalovirus exposure and HLA in healthy donors. This PCR relied on a set of 60 Vbeta primers and 13 Jbeta primers. TCRdb's copy holds only in-frame clones and misses some; the assay was immunoSEQ multiplex PCR. Here the sample table reports 220,000 or so clones. Material for sequencing was PBMCs. The receptors here all came from a girl aged 2-10 years in good health and CMV-seropositive.

The J gene is TRBJ2-7, the V gene TRBV19; 8 bases are a match to TRBD2. The length of the CDR3 is 13 residues. V gave up 6 bases and J gave up 4 bases; unmatched junction bases: 5. The germline V gene encodes CDR1 LNHDA and CDR2 SQIVND (reference sequence). CDR3 sequence reads: CASRSGGTYEQYF. As DNA, the CDR3 is TGTGCCAGTAGGAGCGGGGGAACTTACGAGCAGTACTTC.

The chain is built from TRBV11-2 and TRBJ1-3, with D unresolved. V lost 5 bases to trimming and J lost 2 bases, with 13 bases between them. Germline lookup yields CDR1 SGHAT and CDR2 FQNNGV. The CDR3 has 15 amino acids. CDR3 sequence reads: CASSRAGSTGNTIYF. The CDR3 DNA reads as TGTGCCAGCAGCCGCGCCGGGAGTACTGGAAACACCATATATTTT. Complete variable domain (other parts from reference TRBV11-2 and TRBJ1-3): EAGVAQSPRYKIIEKRQSVAFWCNPISGHATLYWYQQILGQGPKLLIQFQNNGVVDDSQLPKDRFSAERLKGVDSTLKIQPAKLEDSAVYLCASSRAGSTGNTIYFGEGSWLTVV.

The genes are TRBV29-1 and TRBJ2-5; D remains unclear. CDR1 is SQVTM and CDR2 is ANQGSEA in the germline V gene. The CDR3 is 11 amino acids. V was clipped by 0 bases and J by 5 bases, with 4 bases between them. This CDR3 is CSVEEAETQYF. For the CDR3, the DNA is TGCAGCGTTGAAGAAGCGGAGACCCAGTACTTC.

This chain joins TRBV29-1 and TRBJ2-1, with D unresolved. From germline, CDR1 is SQVTM and CDR2 ANQGSEA. V dropped 2 bases and J dropped 9 bases, with 17 bases sitting between them. The CDR3 loop spans 14 amino acids. The CDR3 region has the DNA TGCAGCGTTGAAACTGGTTTCCCTTTCGGTGAGCAGTTCTTC. Encoded protein: CSVETGFPFGEQFF.

The chain is built from TRBV6-5 and TRBJ2-5; TRBD1 matches at 7 bases. CDR1 and CDR2 (germline): MNHEY, SVGAGI. J was trimmed by 8 bases and V by 5 bases; bases with no gene match: 8. There are 13 residues in the CDR3. Written as DNA, the CDR3 is TGTGCCAGCAGTGAAGGGGGCAGGGCCACCCAGTACTTC. As protein: CASSEGGRATQYF.

This chain links TRBV11-3 with TRBJ2-1, with TRBD2 as a possible D gene (5 bases). The germline gives CDR1 SGHNT, CDR2 YENEEA. This CDR3 region has 16 residues. Trimming removed 0 bases from V and 8 bases from J, with 17 bases in between. In DNA, the CDR3 is TGTGCCAGCAGCTTAGATGGACGGGAAGGGATGGATGAGCAGTTCTTC. It specifies CASSLDGREGMDEQFF.

The chain has TRBV13 and TRBJ2-7; D possibly corresponds to TRBD1 (5 bases). The V end lost 0 bases, the J end lost 3 bases, and 9 bases lay between the germline ends. CDR3 length equals 14 residues. Germline CDR1 is PRHDT and CDR2 is FYEKMQ (reference sequence). CDR3 region: CASSLGGAYYEQYF. Here the CDR3 DNA reads TGTGCCAGCAGCTTAGGAGGGGCATACTACGAGCAGTACTTC.

V usage is TRBV28 and J usage is TRBJ1-5; 8 bases fit TRBD1. This CDR3 has 14 amino acids. Germline CDR1 is MDHEN and CDR2 is SYDVKM. Losses at the gene ends were 2 bases for V and 4 bases for J; bases not matched to a gene: 1. CDR3 region: CASSLRTGNQPQHF. CDR3 nucleotides: TGTGCCAGCAGTTTAAGGACAGGGAATCAGCCCCAGCATTTT.

CDR3 residues: CASSGRLEFIQYF. The CDR3, as DNA: TGTGCCAGCAGCGGGAGACTAGAGTTCATTCAGTACTTC. This sequence joins TRBV7-8 and TRBJ2-4; maybe TRBD2 (6 bases). This CDR3 comprises 13 residues. V dropped 5 bases and J dropped 9 bases, with 14 bases sitting between them. Germline CDR1 and CDR2: SGHVS and FQNEAQ.

The rearrangement links TRBV7-6 to TRBJ1-2; no clear D gene. CDR1 is SGHVS, CDR2 FNYEAQ, per germline. V was pared by 7 bases and J by 1 base, with 16 bases between. The CDR3 loop spans 15 amino acids. CDR3 region: CASTPGAGRNYGYTF. The CDR3 DNA follows: TGTGCCAGCACCCCGGGCGCGGGCCGTAACTATGGCTACACCTTC.

The J gene is TRBJ2-7, the V gene TRBV6-1, with 8 bases lining up with TRBD1. The CDR3 extends over 18 amino acids. Germline V lookup: CDR1 MNHNS, CDR2 SASEGT. Trimming removed 2 bases from V and 1 base from J; junction bases left unmatched: 13. CDR3 sequence reads: CASSESVIGDRRSYEQYF. The CDR3 region has the DNA TGTGCCAGCAGTGAATCTGTCATCGGGGACAGGCGGTCCTACGAGCAGTACTTC.

The rearrangement joins TRBV18 to TRBJ1-5; D ambiguous. This CDR3 region has 15 residues. CDR1 and CDR2 (germline): KGHSH, LQKENI. The ends were cut back, 6 bases at V and 0 bases at J, with 12 bases in the middle. The CDR3 bases are TGTGCCAGCTCCCACAAACCCATTAGCAATCAGCCCCAGCATTTT. This gives the protein CASSHKPISNQPQHF.

The chain links TRBV29-1 to TRBJ1-1; TRBD1 might be the D (5 bases). The CDR3 is 13 amino acids. Germline V gene sequence: CDR1 SQVTM, CDR2 ANQGSEA. Trimming shortened V by 1 base and J by 7 bases, and 13 bases separated the two germline ends. CDR3 sequence: CSVEARQTLEAFF. Written as DNA, the CDR3 is TGCAGCGTTGAAGCCCGACAGACCCTTGAAGCTTTCTTT.

The chain has TRBV4-1 and TRBJ1-4, with no clear D. With 1 base removed from V and 7 bases from J, the gap between germline ends came to 13 bases. CDR1 MGHRA and CDR2 YSYEKL come from the germline V gene. There are 15 residues in the CDR3. CDR3 sequence reads: CASSQVLGMGEKLFF. CDR3 nucleotide sequence: TGCGCCAGCAGCCAAGTACTAGGGATGGGTGAAAAACTGTTTTTT.

This chain connects TRBV2 to TRBJ1-2; perhaps TRBD1 as D (5 bases). With 8 bases removed from V and 4 bases from J, the gap between germline ends came to 17 bases. CDR3 length equals 14 residues. CDR1 SNHLY and CDR2 FYNNEI come from the germline V gene. The chain's CDR3 is CASAPPGGGYGYTF. Here the CDR3 DNA reads TGTGCCAGCGCGCCCCCCGGGGGTGGCTATGGCTACACCTTC. Full variable domain (outside the CDR3, taken from reference TRBV2 and TRBJ1-2): EPEVTQTPSHQVTQMGQEVILRCVPISNHLYFYWYRQILGQKVEFLVSFYNNEISEKSEIFDDQFSVERPDGSNFTLKIRSTKLEDSAMYFCASAPPGGGYGYTFGSGTRLTVV.

V usage is TRBV18 and J usage is TRBJ1-4; a possible D gene is TRBD1 (6 bases). This CDR3 contains 15 residues. Between the trimmed V and J ends, which lost 1 base and 5 bases, there was a span of 11 bases. CDR1 KGHSH and CDR2 LQKENI come from the germline V gene. Here the CDR3 reads CASSPLGTRNEKLFF. CDR3 DNA sequence: TGTGCCAGCTCACCACTTGGGACACGGAATGAAAAACTGTTTTTT.

The J gene is TRBJ2-7, the V gene TRBV5-1; D might be TRBD2 (5 bases). The CDR3 sequence is 17 residues long. V was cut by 0 bases and J by 0 bases, with 16 bases left in between. Germline-derived CDR1 and CDR2 are SGHRS and YFSETQ. In DNA, the CDR3 is TGCGCCAGCAGCTTGGAGGCTTCAGGACTGAGCTCCTACGAGCAGTACTTC. This encodes CASSLEASGLSSYEQYF.

This chain joins TRBV7-2 and TRBJ2-7, with 12 bases aligning to TRBD2. The J segment lost 2 bases and the V segment lost 4 bases, leaving 6 bases of the junction unmatched. The CDR3 loop spans 16 amino acids. Germline assignment: CDR1 SGHTA and CDR2 FQGNSA. The CDR3 loop is CASSYLTSGGTYEQYF. DNA for the CDR3: TGTGCCAGCAGCTATTTGACTAGCGGGGGAACCTACGAGCAGTACTTC. Full variable domain (rest looked up from reference TRBV7-2 and TRBJ2-7): GAGVSQSPSNKVTEKGKDVELRCDPISGHTALYWYRQSLGQGLEFLIYFQGNSAPDKSGLPSDRFSAERTGGSVSTLTIQRTQQEDSAVYLCASSYLTSGGTYEQYFGPGTRLTVT.